This T cell receptor (beta chain) came from a study of response to subunit inactivated influenza vaccine. Overall study findings and caveats: The authors offered the suggestion that each seasonal influenza vaccination recruits few new T cells.

This clonotype was picked up a small number of times. Antigen specificity is unknown. The CDR3 length is 16 residues. Trimming pared 4 bases from V and 4 bases from J, leaving 17 bases between. Germline V gives CDR1 LGHNA, CDR2 YSLEER. One entry per CDR3 protein, called by TCRdb with MiXCR from the RT-PCR reads. The sample includes about 240,000 distinct CDR3 sequences, more than 9% seen only once; the top ten take about 8%. This chain joins TRBV4-3 and TRBJ2-1; D is possibly TRBD1 (5 bases). The specimen was non-naive T cells sorted from PBMCs, collected roughly 2 weeks before vaccination. This receptor was identified in a man aged 50-59 years who received an inactivated influenza vaccine. The CDR3 loop is CASSPQAQGVYNEQFF. CDR3 bases: TGCGCCAGCAGCCCACAAGCCCAGGGCGTATACAATGAGCAGTTCTTC.